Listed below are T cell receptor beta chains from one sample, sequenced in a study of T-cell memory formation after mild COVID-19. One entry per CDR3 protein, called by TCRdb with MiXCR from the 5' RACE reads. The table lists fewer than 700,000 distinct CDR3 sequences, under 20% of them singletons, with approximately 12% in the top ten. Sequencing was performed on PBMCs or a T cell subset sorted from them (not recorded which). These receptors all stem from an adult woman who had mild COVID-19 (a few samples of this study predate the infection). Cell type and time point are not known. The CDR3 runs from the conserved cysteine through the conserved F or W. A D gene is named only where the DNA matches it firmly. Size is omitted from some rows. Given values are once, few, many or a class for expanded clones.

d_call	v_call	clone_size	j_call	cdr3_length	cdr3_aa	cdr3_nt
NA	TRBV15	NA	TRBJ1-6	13	CATSTEVNSPLHF	TGTGCCACCAGCACGGAGGTCAATTCACCCCTCCACTTT
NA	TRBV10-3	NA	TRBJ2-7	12	CAISALVYEQYF	TGTGCCATCAGTGCCCTGGTCTACGAGCAGTACTTC
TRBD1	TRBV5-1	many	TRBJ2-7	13	CASSLGQVYEQYF	TGTGCCAGCAGCTTAGGACAGGTCTACGAGCAGTACTTC
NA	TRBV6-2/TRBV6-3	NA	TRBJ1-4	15	CASSYSGTRNEKLFF	TGTGCCAGCAGTTACTCCGGGACACGCAATGAAAAACTGTTTTTT
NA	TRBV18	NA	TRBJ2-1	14	CASSNRDGKNEQFF	TGTGCCAGCTCAAACAGGGATGGGAAGAATGAGCAGTTCTTC
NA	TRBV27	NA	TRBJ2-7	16	CASSFGSRTSGNEQYF	TGTGCCAGCAGTTTTGGTTCACGGACCTCCGGGAACGAGCAGTACTTC
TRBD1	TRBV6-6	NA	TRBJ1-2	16	CASSSLGQGQGYGYTF	TGTGCCAGCAGCAGCCTAGGACAGGGACAGGGCTATGGCTACACCTTC
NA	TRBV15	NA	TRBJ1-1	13	CATSRDHETEAFF	TGTGCCACCAGCAGAGATCACGAGACTGAAGCTTTCTTT
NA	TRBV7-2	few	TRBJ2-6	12	CASSLRDNVLTF	TGTGCCAGCAGCTTACGGGACAACGTCCTGACTTTC
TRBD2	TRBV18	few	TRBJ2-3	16	CASTRTSGGAVDTQYF	TGTGCCAGCACCCGGACTAGCGGGGGGGCAGTAGATACGCAGTATTTT
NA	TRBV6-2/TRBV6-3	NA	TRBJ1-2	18	CASSPQGIGPRDNYGYTF	TGTGCCAGCAGCCCCCAAGGGATCGGGCCAAGGGATAACTATGGCTACACCTTC
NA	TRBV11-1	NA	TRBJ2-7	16	CASSGLTATFPYEQYF	TGTGCCAGCAGCGGACTCACCGCAACCTTTCCCTACGAGCAGTACTTC
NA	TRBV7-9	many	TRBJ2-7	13	CASSPLYAYEQYF	TGTGCCAGCAGCCCTCTTTACGCCTACGAGCAGTACTTC
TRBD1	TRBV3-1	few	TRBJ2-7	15	CASRPRDRGPHEQYF	TGTGCCAGTCGGCCTCGGGACAGGGGGCCCCACGAGCAGTACTTC
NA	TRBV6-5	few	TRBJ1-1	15	CASRASGRGNTEAFF	TGTGCCAGCAGAGCCTCGGGACGGGGGAACACTGAAGCTTTCTTT
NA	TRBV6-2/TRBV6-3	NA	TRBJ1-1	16	CASSVRLRGVNTEAFF	TGTGCCAGCAGTGTCCGGTTGAGGGGCGTGAACACTGAAGCTTTCTTT
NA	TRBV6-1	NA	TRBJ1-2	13	CASSELDRYGYTF	TGTGCCAGCAGTGAATTGGACCGCTATGGCTACACCTTC
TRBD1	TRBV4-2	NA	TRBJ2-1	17	CASSQDEGRTGFDEQFF	TGTGCCAGCAGCCAAGATGAGGGAAGGACAGGGTTCGATGAGCAGTTCTTC
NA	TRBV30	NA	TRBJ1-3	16	CAWSIFGLGSGNTIYF	TGTGCCTGGAGCATATTCGGGTTGGGGAGTGGAAACACCATATATTTT
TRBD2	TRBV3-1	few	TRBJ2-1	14	CASSQGTSENEQFF	TGTGCCAGCAGCCAAGGGACTAGCGAGAATGAGCAGTTCTTC
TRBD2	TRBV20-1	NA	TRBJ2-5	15	CSARLTSGREETQYF	TGCAGTGCTAGATTAACTAGCGGGAGGGAAGAGACCCAGTACTTC
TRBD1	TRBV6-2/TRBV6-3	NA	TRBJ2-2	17	CASSYLALTGSTGELFF	TGTGCCAGCAGTTACCTGGCCCTGACAGGGAGCACCGGGGAGCTGTTTTTT
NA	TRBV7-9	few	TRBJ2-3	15	CASSLDGRSTDTQYF	TGTGCCAGCAGCTTAGATGGGAGGAGCACAGATACGCAGTATTTT
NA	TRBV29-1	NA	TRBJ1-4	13	CSVKGSGNEKLFF	TGCAGCGTTAAAGGAAGCGGCAATGAAAAACTGTTTTTT
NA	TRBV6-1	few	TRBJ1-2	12	CASSENNYGYTF	TGTGCCAGCAGTGAAAATAACTATGGCTACACCTTC
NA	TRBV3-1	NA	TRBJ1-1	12	CASSPKNTEAFF	TGTGCCAGCAGCCCCAAGAACACTGAAGCTTTCTTT
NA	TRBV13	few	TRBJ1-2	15	CASSFTGLGGHGYTF	TGTGCCAGCAGCTTCACAGGGCTGGGAGGACATGGCTACACCTTC
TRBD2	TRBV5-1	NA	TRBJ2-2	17	CASSHSTSGGTTGELFF	TGCGCCAGCAGCCACTCTACTAGCGGGGGAACCACCGGGGAGCTGTTTTTT
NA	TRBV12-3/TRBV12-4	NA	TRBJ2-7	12	CASSKRALEQYF	TGTGCCAGCTCCAAGAGGGCCCTCGAGCAGTACTTC
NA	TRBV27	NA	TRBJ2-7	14	CASSLVARSYEQYF	TGTGCCAGCAGTTTGGTGGCCCGCTCCTACGAGCAGTACTTC
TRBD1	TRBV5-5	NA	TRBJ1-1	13	CASSTGVGTEAFF	TGTGCCAGCAGCACAGGGGTTGGCACTGAAGCTTTCTTT
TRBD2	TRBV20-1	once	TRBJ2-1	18	CSARPSLRGNSGREGQFF	TGCAGTGCTAGACCTTCCTTGCGCGGCAATAGCGGGCGAGAAGGGCAGTTCTTC
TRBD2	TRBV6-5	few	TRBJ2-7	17	CASSYSLAGGVAYEQYF	TGTGCCAGCAGTTACAGCTTAGCGGGAGGGGTAGCCTACGAGCAGTACTTC
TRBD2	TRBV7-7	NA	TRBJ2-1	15	CASSFTSGRSSEQFF	TGTGCTAGCAGCTTCACTAGCGGGAGGTCCTCGGAGCAGTTCTTC
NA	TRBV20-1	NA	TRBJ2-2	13	CSARVGLRRELFF	TGCAGTGCTAGAGTGGGCCTTAGGCGGGAGCTGTTTTTT
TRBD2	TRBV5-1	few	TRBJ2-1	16	CASTPTSGIRSNEQFF	TGCGCCAGCACCCCGACTAGCGGGATTCGGAGCAATGAGCAGTTCTTC
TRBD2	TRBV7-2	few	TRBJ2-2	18	CASSWGLAGGRVTGELFF	TGTGCCAGCAGCTGGGGACTAGCGGGGGGCCGCGTCACCGGGGAGCTGTTTTTT